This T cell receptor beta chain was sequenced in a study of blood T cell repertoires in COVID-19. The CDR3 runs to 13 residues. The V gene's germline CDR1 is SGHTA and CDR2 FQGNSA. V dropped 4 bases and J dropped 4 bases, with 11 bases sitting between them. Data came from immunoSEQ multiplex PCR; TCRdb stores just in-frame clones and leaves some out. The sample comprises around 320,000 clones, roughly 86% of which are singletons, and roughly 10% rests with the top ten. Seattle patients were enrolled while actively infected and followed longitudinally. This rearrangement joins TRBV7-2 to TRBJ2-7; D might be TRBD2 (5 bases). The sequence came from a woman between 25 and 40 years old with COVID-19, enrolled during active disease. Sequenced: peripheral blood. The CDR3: CASSYGRAYEQYF. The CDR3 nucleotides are TGTGCCAGCAGCTATGGGCGGGCGTACGAGCAGTACTTC.